These T cell receptor beta chains were read from a single sample in a study of blood T cell repertoires in COVID-19. Repertoires were generated with immunoSEQ multiplex PCR, while TCRdb's copy carries only in-frame clones and drops some. The table has hundreds of thousands of clones, 75% to 90% seen once; the top ten hold over 0.7%. The sequenced sample consisted of peripheral blood. The receptors come from a man aged 18 to 30 with COVID-19, enrolled during active disease. CDR3s include the opening cysteine and the closing phenylalanine or tryptophan. A D gene is named only where the DNA matches it firmly.

D: .
J: TRBJ2-7
V: TRBV5-4
DNA: TGTGCCAGCAGCTTGGGGGACACTCCCTACGAGCAGTACTTC
CDR3: CASSLGDTPYEQYF

D: .
J: TRBJ2-5
V: TRBV12-3/TRBV12-4
DNA: TGTGCCAGCAGTTTAATCGGGGAGACCCAGTACTTC
CDR3: CASSLIGETQYF

D: .
J: TRBJ2-5
V: TRBV2
DNA: TGTGCCAGCAGCCTTAGGCGGGAAGAGACCCAGTACTTC
CDR3: CASSLRREETQYF

D: .
J: TRBJ1-6
V: TRBV2
DNA: TGTGCCAGCCTTCAGGGGATTAGCTCACCCCTCCACTTT
CDR3: CASLQGISSPLHF

D: .
J: TRBJ2-3
V: TRBV11-3
DNA: TGTGCCAGCAGCTTAGATATAGATACGCAGTATTTT
CDR3: CASSLDIDTQYF

D: .
J: TRBJ1-2
V: TRBV6-6
DNA: TGTGCCAGCAGTAGCCAGGGAAACTATGGCTACACCTTC
CDR3: CASSSQGNYGYTF

D: TRBD1
J: TRBJ2-5
V: TRBV3-1/TRBV3-2
DNA: TGTGCCAGCAGACAGACAGGGCTGGAGACCCAGTACTTC
CDR3: CASRQTGLETQYF

D: TRBD2
J: TRBJ2-3
V: TRBV7-6
DNA: TGTGCCAGCAGCTTGGGACTAGCGGGAGTCACAGATACGCAGTATTTT
CDR3: CASSLGLAGVTDTQYF

D: TRBD1
J: TRBJ2-2
V: TRBV4-2
DNA: TGTGCCAGCCAGCAACCTACTCTTAGGGGGCCAATCGGGGAGCTGTTTTTT
CDR3: CASQQPTLRGPIGELFF

D: TRBD1
J: TRBJ1-5
V: TRBV6-5
DNA: TGTGCCAGCAGCCCGGGACAGAGCAATCAGCCCCAGCATTTT
CDR3: CASSPGQSNQPQHF

D: TRBD2
J: TRBJ2-7
V: TRBV3-1/TRBV3-2
DNA: TGTGCCAGCAGCCAAGATCGTAGCGGGAGGTCCCACGAGCAGTACTTC
CDR3: CASSQDRSGRSHEQYF

D: .
J: TRBJ2-3
V: TRBV21-1
DNA: TGTGCCAGCAGGCCCACGTGCGAGCGGGGGGGAGATACGCAGTATTTT
CDR3: CASRPTCERGGDTQYF

D: TRBD1
J: TRBJ1-4
V: TRBV30
DNA: TGTGCCTGGAGTGATGGACAGGGGGCGGGAAAACTGTTTTTT
CDR3: CAWSDGQGAGKLFF

D: TRBD1
J: TRBJ1-2
V: TRBV5-1
DNA: TGCGCCAGCAGCTTAGAGGGGGCCTATGGCTACACCTTC
CDR3: CASSLEGAYGYTF

D: TRBD2
J: TRBJ2-1
V: TRBV5-1
DNA: TGCGCCAGCAGCTTGGTGGCGGGGGGATACAATGAGCAGTTCTTC
CDR3: CASSLVAGGYNEQFF

D: .
J: TRBJ2-3
V: TRBV7-9
DNA: TGTGCCAGCGGGGTCTGGCGGCAGGGTTCATTAAGTGGCACAGATACGCAGTATTTT
CDR3: CASGVWRQGSLSGTDTQYF